The 32 T cell receptor beta chains below all came from one sample that was sequenced in a study of blood T cell repertoires in COVID-19 (TCRdb year 2020). Library construction relied on the immunoSEQ multiplex PCR assay. TCRdb re-hosts the immuneACCESS table, in-frame sequences only. Its copies lack some clones; in the studies checked, an unresolved V gene accounts for under half of them, and the cause for the rest is not known. For this sample there are about 150,000 clones; 87% appear just once. The ten largest clones represent about 4% of the sample. The sample taken for sequencing was PBMCs or T cells enriched from blood (not recorded which). These receptors all come from a woman between 40 and 50 years old who had been exposed to COVID-19.

This clone was detected ten times or more. CDR3 nucleotide sequence: TGTGCCAGCAGTTACCCCTCACTAGCGGGAGGGCCTCGGGGCACCTACGAGCAGTACTTC. This gives the protein CASSYPSLAGGPRGTYEQYF. The genes are TRBV28 and TRBJ2-7; 13 bases match TRBD2. The CDR3 loop spans 20 amino acids. Germline-derived CDR1 and CDR2 are MDHEN and SYDVKM. V trimming: 4 bases; J trimming: 2 bases; junction bases outside the gene matches: 17.

The rearrangement links TRBV18 to TRBJ2-7; D is ambiguous. This CDR3 contains 15 residues. Per the germline V gene, CDR1 is KGHSH and CDR2 is LQKENI. Trimming cost V 4 bases and J 5 bases, with 18 bases left between them. The CDR3: CASSQKEQPPDEQYF. CDR3 sequence (DNA): TGTGCCAGCTCACAAAAGGAACAGCCACCCGACGAGCAGTACTTC.

The chain joins TRBV29-1 to TRBJ2-1; D is uncertain. The length of the CDR3 is 10 residues. V was shortened by 5 bases and J by 10 bases, with 9 bases between the two germline ends. CDR1 and CDR2 (germline): SQVTM, ANQGSEA. The CDR3 sequence is CSVYYGEQFF. As DNA, the CDR3 is TGCAGCGTTTACTACGGGGAGCAGTTCTTC.

This rearrangement joins TRBV5-1 to TRBJ1-4, with TRBD1 matching over 7 bases. From germline, CDR1 is SGHRS and CDR2 YFSETQ. The CDR3 length is 14 residues. The junction had 7 bases not matched to a gene; V was cut back by 5 bases and J by 6 bases. The CDR3: CASRTGIEDEKLFF. The CDR3 DNA is TGCGCCAGCAGGACAGGGATCGAGGATGAAAAACTGTTTTTT.

This clone was seen a handful of times. This sequence joins TRBV27 and TRBJ1-1, with TRBD1 matching over 8 bases. The ends lost 3 bases at V and 8 bases at J; junction bases unmatched: 5. Germline assignment: CDR1 MNHEY and CDR2 SMNVEV (reference sequence). The CDR3 is 13 residues long. CDR3 in DNA: TGTGCCAGCAGTTTGACAGGGGCGGACGAAGCTTTCTTT. This encodes CASSLTGADEAFF.

The rearrangement links TRBV4-1 to TRBJ2-1; TRBD1 matches at 7 bases. This CDR3 comprises 16 residues. Trimming at V came to 0 bases and at J to 4 bases, leaving 6 bases not matched to a gene. Per the germline V gene, CDR1 is MGHRA and CDR2 is YSYEKL. Here the CDR3 DNA reads TGCGCCAGCAGCCAAGATCGGACAGGAGCTTACAATGAGCAGTTCTTC. Translating gives CASSQDRTGAYNEQFF.

V usage is TRBV7-2 and J usage is TRBJ2-2, with D possibly TRBD2 on 6 matching bases. The CDR3 spans 16 residues. Trimming removed 1 base from V and 5 bases from J, with 14 bases in between. Germline V CDR1 and CDR2: SGHTA, FQGNSA. CDR3 loop: CASSLEIRAGTGELFF. Written as DNA, the CDR3 is TGTGCCAGCAGCTTAGAAATACGGGCGGGGACCGGGGAGCTGTTTTTT.

The V call is TRBV28, the J call TRBJ2-5, with D maybe TRBD2 (6 bases). V dropped 3 bases and J dropped 2 bases, with 13 bases sitting between them. Germline CDR1 is MDHEN and CDR2 is SYDVKM. CDR3 length: 15 amino acids. The CDR3 coding sequence is TGTGCCAGCAGTTTGGCGCGGGATATTCAAGAGACCCAGTACTTC. Protein: CASSLARDIQETQYF. Drawing the rest from reference TRBV28 and TRBJ2-5, the complete variable domain is DVKVTQSSRYLVKRTGEKVFLECVQDMDHENMFWYRQDPGLGLRLIYFSYDVKMKEKGDIPEGYSVSREKKERFSLILESASTNQTSMYLCASSLARDIQETQYFGPGTRLLVL.

The CDR3, as DNA: TGTGCCAGCAGTCCTGACTACAGGGGGCTTCACTATGGCTACACCTTC. Residues: CASSPDYRGLHYGYTF. The chain recombines TRBV27 with TRBJ1-2; 9 bases fit TRBD1. Germline V gene lookup returns CDR1 MNHEY and CDR2 SMNVEV (reference sequence). Trimming cost V 5 bases and J 3 bases; bases outside gene matches: 10. The CDR3 length is 16 residues.

In this sample, this clone turned up a few times. This chain joins TRBV20-1 and TRBJ2-5; D remains ambiguous. CDR3 length: 11 amino acids. Germline V gene sequence: CDR1 DFQATT, CDR2 SNEGSKA (reference sequence). V lost 2 bases, J lost 5 bases, and 6 bases lay in between. The CDR3 protein is CSARIIETQYF. In DNA form, the CDR3 reads TGCAGTGCTAGAATAATTGAGACCCAGTACTTC.

The chain is built from TRBV19 and TRBJ1-1; TRBD1 agrees at 7 bases. The CDR3 runs to 12 residues. In germline, CDR1 is LNHDA, CDR2 SQIVND (reference sequence). J lost 11 bases, V lost 4 bases, and 7 bases had no gene match. The CDR3 sequence is CASSTGTVTAFF. For the CDR3, the DNA is TGTGCCAGTAGTACCGGGACAGTAACGGCTTTCTTT.

The chain is built from TRBV11-2 and TRBJ2-1; the match to TRBD2 covers 12 bases. CDR3 length: 15 amino acids. Looked up from germline, CDR1 is SGHAT and CDR2 is FQNNGV. Unmatched junction bases numbered 4, after V lost 6 bases and J lost 4 bases. Here the CDR3 DNA reads TGTGCCAGCAGGACCGGGACTAGCGGGTACAATGAGCAGTTCTTC. This translates into CASRTGTSGYNEQFF.

The rearrangement joins TRBV6-5 to TRBJ2-1, with D maybe TRBD1 (6 bases). The V gene's germline CDR1 is MNHEY and CDR2 SVGAGI. The CDR3 consists of 14 residues. Trimming removed 6 bases from V and 5 bases from J, with 14 bases in between. CDR3: CASSSSGTNNEQFF. DNA of the CDR3: TGTGCCAGCAGCTCATCCGGGACAAACAATGAGCAGTTCTTC.

The chain recombines TRBV4-3 with TRBJ1-2; D call uncertain. From germline, CDR1 is LGHNA and CDR2 YSLEER. The germline V and J ends were trimmed by 4 bases and 0 bases, with 9 bases remaining between them. The CDR3 has 14 amino acids. CDR3 in amino acids: CASSLNLANYGYTF. CDR3 nucleotides: TGCGCCAGCAGCCTTAATCTTGCTAACTATGGCTACACCTTC.

The sample holds one count of this clone. The chain combines TRBV3-1 (or the pseudogene TRBV3-2) with TRBJ1-1, with D possibly matching TRBD1 (5 bases). The CDR3 sequence is 13 residues long. Germline V gene lookup returns CDR1 LGHDT and CDR2 YNNKEL (reference sequence). V dropped 1 base and J dropped 4 bases, with 7 bases sitting between them. The CDR3 DNA follows: TGTGCCAGCAGCCAAGGGGGGGTCACTGAAGCTTTCTTT. It encodes CASSQGGVTEAFF.

On this clone itself: Additional DNA sequences in this sample encode the identical CDR3. The chain joins TRBV29-1 to TRBJ2-2, with TRBD2 matching 10 bases. Germline loops: CDR1 SQVTM, CDR2 ANQGSEA. The V gene end was trimmed by 4 bases and the J gene end by 4 bases; junction bases not matched to a gene: 0. There are 13 residues in the CDR3. In DNA form, the CDR3 reads TGCAGCGTTGGGACTAGCGGCACCGGGGAGCTGTTTTTT. Amino acid sequence: CSVGTSGTGELFF.

The chain recombines TRBV18 with TRBJ2-2, with 9 bases identical to TRBD2. The CDR3 has 16 residues. From germline, CDR1 is KGHSH and CDR2 LQKENI. The trim removed 3 bases at V and 2 bases at J, leaving 4 bases unmatched. The CDR3 protein is CASSPQRGENTGELFF. Written as DNA, the CDR3 is TGTGCCAGCTCACCCCAGCGGGGGGAAAACACCGGGGAGCTGTTTTTT.

The V and J genes are TRBV7-6 and TRBJ2-6; D call uncertain. This CDR3 has 15 amino acids. Trimming took 5 bases from V and 0 from J, leaving 8 bases between them. The germline CDR1 and CDR2 sequences are SGHVS and FNYEAQ. CDR3 loop: CASSRISSGANVLTF. In DNA, the CDR3 is TGTGCCAGCAGCCGAATTAGCTCTGGGGCCAACGTCCTGACTTTC.

The chain has TRBV19 and TRBJ1-1; tentative D call: TRBD1 (5 bases). The CDR3 length is 14 residues. The V end was cut by 6 bases, the J end by 1 base, with 12 bases between. Per germline, CDR1 LNHDA and CDR2 SQIVND (reference sequence). The CDR3 loop is CASRIDRQNTEAFF. CDR3 in DNA: TGTGCCAGTAGGATTGACAGACAGAACACTGAAGCTTTCTTT.

The chain links TRBV10-3 to TRBJ1-6; the D is unclear. This CDR3 spans 13 amino acids. Germline V gene data show CDR1 as ENHRY and CDR2 as SYGVKD. Trimming took off 6 bases at V and 6 bases at J, with 9 bases between the two ends. The CDR3, as DNA: TGTGCCATCAGCGCCGGTGGTAATTCACCCCTCCACTTT. This gives the protein CAISAGGNSPLHF.

The rearrangement uses TRBV7-9 and TRBJ1-3; 9 bases fit TRBD1. V was clipped by 5 bases and J by 7 bases; unmatched bases: 6. The CDR3 sequence is 14 residues long. Germline assignment: CDR1 SEHNR and CDR2 FQNEAQ (reference sequence). The CDR3 DNA reads as TGTGCCAGCAGCCCACAGGGGGCGAAGAACACCATATATTTT. It codes for CASSPQGAKNTIYF.

J is TRBJ1-4 and V is TRBV25-1, with a weak D call TRBD1 (6 bases). Germline loops: CDR1 MGHDK, CDR2 SYGVNS. This CDR3 region has 15 residues. With 5 bases removed from V and 0 bases from J, the gap between germline ends came to 10 bases. CDR3 in DNA: TGTGCCAGCAGTCCCCGGACAGCAACTAATGAAAAACTGTTTTTT. Translated: CASSPRTATNEKLFF.

The V gene is TRBV4-1, the J gene TRBJ2-2; TRBD2 matches 10 bases. The CDR3 is 18 residues long. V shed 3 bases and J 1 base; nucleotides not matched to a gene: 8. The germline V gene encodes CDR1 MGHRA and CDR2 YSYEKL. The CDR3 region is CASSHGSGGTLNTGELFF. CDR3 sequence (DNA): TGCGCCAGCAGCCACGGTAGCGGGGGGACCCTGAACACCGGGGAGCTGTTTTTT.

The chain recombines TRBV10-3 with TRBJ1-3; D is ambiguous. The CDR3 runs 15 residues. Trimming stripped 0 bases from V and 4 bases from J, with 10 bases between. Germline lookup yields CDR1 ENHRY and CDR2 SYGVKD. CDR3 in amino acids: CAISESRQTGNTIYF. As DNA, the CDR3 is TGTGCCATCAGTGAGTCGAGGCAAACCGGAAACACCATATATTTT.

This clone was counted between two and nine times. The V call is TRBV6-5, the J call TRBJ2-3; D gene ambiguous. The CDR3 sequence is 14 residues long. Germline CDR1 is MNHEY and CDR2 is SVGAGI. Trimming removed 2 bases at V and 2 bases at J, with 8 bases between. CDR3 loop: CASSYGSLTDTQYF. The DNA of the CDR3 is TGTGCCAGCAGTTACGGCAGTCTCACAGATACGCAGTATTTT.

As concerns this clone: A much larger clonotype is one base distant, so this may be a read error. The sample carries other DNA sequences with the same CDR3. The chain is built from TRBV5-4 and TRBJ1-2; no reliable D call. The germline V gene encodes CDR1 SGHNT and CDR2 YYREEE (reference sequence). The CDR3 sequence is 14 residues long. The DNA of the CDR3 is TGTGCCAGCAGTCATACTGGGCCAAGCTATGGCTATACCTTC. It yields the protein CASSHTGPSYGYTF.

The J gene is TRBJ1-1, the V gene TRBV5-1, with 7 bases matching TRBD1. V lost 4 bases, J lost 0 bases, and 12 bases stayed unmatched. This CDR3 comprises 17 residues. Germline-derived CDR1 and CDR2 are SGHRS and YFSETQ. The CDR3 region has the DNA TGCGCCAGCAGCCCGACAGGGCCCCCCCTCTTGAACACTGAAGCTTTCTTT. Protein: CASSPTGPPLLNTEAFF.

This clone was detected a few times. V usage is TRBV6-2 or TRBV6-3 and J usage is TRBJ2-1, with 15 bases aligning to TRBD2. Germline CDR1 is MNHEY and CDR2 is SVGEGT. The ends lost 7 bases at V and 4 bases at J; junction bases unmatched: 14. The length of the CDR3 is 19 residues. CDR3 nucleotides: TGTGCCAGCACCCCCCGTGGTGGGACTAGCGGGAGGAATTACAATGAGCAGTTCTTC. Translated: CASTPRGGTSGRNYNEQFF.

The genes are TRBV7-2 and TRBJ1-5, with D tentatively TRBD1 (5 bases). This CDR3 contains 13 residues. V was shortened by 4 bases and J by 3 bases, with 7 bases between the two germline ends. CDR1 and CDR2 from the germline V gene are SGHTA and FQGNSA. The CDR3 loop reads CASSWGPNQPQHF. CDR3 nucleotide sequence: TGTGCCAGCAGCTGGGGCCCCAATCAGCCCCAGCATTTT.

This clone has a single count. The V gene is TRBV28, the J gene TRBJ2-7, with 11 bases identical to TRBD1. This CDR3 region has 14 residues. CDR1 is MDHEN, CDR2 SYDVKM, per germline. V dropped 5 bases and J dropped 3; count of bases not matched to a gene: 3. Written as DNA, the CDR3 is TGTGCCAGCAGTACGGGACAGGGGGTCTACGAGCAGTACTTC. Translated, it gives CASSTGQGVYEQYF.

The gene calls are TRBV19 and TRBJ2-1, with D possibly being TRBD1 (6 bases). Trimming shortened V by 6 bases and J by 4 bases, and 19 bases separated the two germline ends. CDR1 is LNHDA and CDR2 is SQIVND in the germline V gene (reference sequence). CDR3 length: 16 residues. The CDR3 nucleotides read TGTGCCAGTAGAATACGGGATGACAGGATATACAATGAGCAGTTCTTC. Its protein is CASRIRDDRIYNEQFF. Together with reference TRBV19 and TRBJ2-1, the CDR3 gives the full variable domain: DGGITQSPKYLFRKEGQNVTLSCEQNLNHDAMYWYRQDPGQGLRLIYYSQIVNDFQKGDIAEGYSVSREKKESFPLTVTSAQKNPTAFYLCASRIRDDRIYNEQFFGPGTRLTVL.

The chain uses TRBV6-5 and TRBJ2-7; D unresolved. CDR1 and CDR2 from the germline V gene are MNHEY and SVGAGI. CDR3 size: 13 residues. Trimming removed 6 bases from V and 4 bases from J, with 13 bases in between. As DNA, the CDR3 is TGTGCCAGCAGGAGTGACAACGTATACGAGCAGTACTTC. The encoded protein is CASRSDNVYEQYF.